Listed here are 22 T cell receptor beta chains from one sample, sequenced in a study of T-cell reconstitution after alpha-beta-depleted transplantation in children. TCRbeta library construction was performed incorporating unique molecular identifiers. TCRdb reanalysed the PCR reads using MiXCR and keeps one entry per CDR3 protein. This table holds around 80,000 distinct CDR3 sequences, 15% to 20% found once. Sequenced here: PBMCs, mostly from graft donor cells, sampled 360 days after TCRalphabeta/CD19-depleted stem cell transplant. These receptors all stem from a male patient aged 2 to 9 who had a stem cell transplant for acute lymphoblastic leukemia, so the T cells may come from the graft donor.

Only one count was recorded for this clonotype. The V call is TRBV6-1, the J call TRBJ2-1; 7 nucleotides agree with TRBD1. This CDR3 is built from 15 residues. J lost 7 bases, V lost 5 bases, and 11 bases had no gene match. Germline V gene data show CDR1 as MNHNS and CDR2 as SASEGT. Here the CDR3 DNA reads TGTGCCAGCAGTCGACAGGGCCCTAGCCGGAATGAGCAGTTCTTC. Translated: CASSRQGPSRNEQFF.

The chain joins TRBV11-1 to TRBJ2-1; D unclear. The CDR3 loop spans 18 amino acids. V dropped 1 base and J dropped 0 bases, with 16 bases sitting between them. The germline V gene encodes CDR1 SGHAT and CDR2 FQDESV (reference sequence). In DNA, the CDR3 is TGTGCCAGCAGCTTAGGAATACAGCGTCAAAGCTCCTACAATGAGCAGTTCTTC. It translates to CASSLGIQRQSSYNEQFF.

This clonotype was seen more than once but under ten times. CDR3 coding DNA: TGTGCCAGCAGCTACCCTAGCGCCCCAGATACGCAGTATTTT. Residues: CASSYPSAPDTQYF. This sequence joins TRBV11-3 and TRBJ2-3, with D perhaps matching TRBD2 (6 bases). V was shortened by 4 bases and J by 4 bases, with 12 bases between the two germline ends. The CDR3 has 14 residues. CDR1 and CDR2 from the germline V gene are SGHNT and YENEEA. Full variable domain (remainder filled in from reference TRBV11-3 and TRBJ2-3): EAGVVQSPRYKIIEKKQPVAFWCNPISGHNTLYWYLQNLGQGPELLIRYENEEAVDDSQLPKDRFSAERLKGVDSTLKIQPAELGDSAVYLCASSYPSAPDTQYFGPGTRLTVL.

The chain carries TRBV20-1 and TRBJ1-2; D gene uncertain. Trimming pared 1 base from V and 4 bases from J, leaving 10 bases between. From germline, CDR1 is DFQATT and CDR2 SNEGSKA (reference sequence). CDR3 length: 13 amino acids. The CDR3 coding sequence is TGCAGTGCTAGAGCACAGCCAATCTATGGCTACACCTTC. It yields the protein CSARAQPIYGYTF.

The chain has TRBV24-1 and TRBJ2-3, with 7 bases that match TRBD2. CDR3 length: 13 amino acids. Germline V gives CDR1 KGHDR, CDR2 SFDVKD. CDR3 coding DNA: TGTGCTACGGCTAGGGAGGGGACAGATACGCAGTATTTT. This codes for CATAREGTDTQYF.

This clonotype was seen a handful of times. The CDR3 DNA reads TGTGCCAGCAGCTCTTTGGTCATTCAGTACTTC. As protein: CASSSLVIQYF. The chain links TRBV11-2 to TRBJ2-4; no clear D gene. CDR3 length: 11 residues. V gave up 4 bases and J gave up 9 bases, with 7 bases separating them. Germline V gives CDR1 SGHAT, CDR2 FQNNGV. The whole variable domain, filled in from reference TRBV11-2 and TRBJ2-4, reads EAGVAQSPRYKIIEKRQSVAFWCNPISGHATLYWYQQILGQGPKLLIQFQNNGVVDDSQLPKDRFSAERLKGVDSTLKIQPAKLEDSAVYLCASSSLVIQYFGAGTRLSVL.

The V call is TRBV7-9, the J call TRBJ2-1; 8 nucleotides match TRBD1. With V trimmed by 8 bases and J by 2 bases, 8 bases remained unmatched. The CDR3 extends over 15 amino acids. The germline V gene has CDR1 SEHNR and CDR2 FQNEAQ (reference sequence). The CDR3 sequence: CASGATGVTYNEQFF. The CDR3 bases are TGTGCCAGCGGGGCGACAGGGGTGACCTACAATGAGCAGTTCTTC.

The chain has TRBV7-9 and TRBJ2-3, with TRBD1 matching over 9 bases. Germline V gene lookup returns CDR1 SEHNR and CDR2 FQNEAQ (reference sequence). V dropped 5 bases and J dropped 1; count of bases not matched to a gene: 7. CDR3 length: 16 residues. CDR3 coding DNA: TGTGCCAGCAGCCTGGGACAGGGCGCGGGCACAGATACGCAGTATTTT. Its protein product is CASSLGQGAGTDTQYF.

This clonotype was counted many times. The CDR3 coding sequence is TGTGCCAGCAGGGAGGGGGGGGGCACTGAAGCTTTCTTT. It translates to CASREGGGTEAFF. The chain carries TRBV7-9 and TRBJ1-1, with D possibly TRBD1 on 6 matching bases. Between the trimmed V and J ends, which lost 6 bases and 4 bases, there was a span of 12 bases. Looked up from germline, CDR1 is SEHNR and CDR2 is FQNEAQ (reference sequence). There are 13 residues in the CDR3. Full variable domain (rest looked up from reference TRBV7-9 and TRBJ1-1): DTGVSQNPRHKITKRGQNVTFRCDPISEHNRLYWYRQTLGQGPEFLTYFQNEAQLEKSRLLSDRFSAERPKGSFSTLEIQRTEQGDSAMYLCASREGGGTEAFFGQGTRLTVV.

In its sample, this clonotype was seen a few times. V usage is TRBV20-1 and J usage is TRBJ2-5; tentative D call: TRBD1 (5 bases). CDR1 and CDR2 from the germline V gene are DFQATT and SNEGSKA (reference sequence). This CDR3 spans 13 amino acids. Trimming removed 3 bases at V and 0 bases at J, with 8 bases between. Here the CDR3 DNA reads TGCAGTGCTAGCCAGGGTTACCAAGAGACCCAGTACTTC. Translated: CSASQGYQETQYF.

The gene calls are TRBV24-1 and TRBJ2-5; no reliable D call. The V gene lost 9 bases and the J gene lost 1 base, with 11 bases spanning the gap. Germline CDR1 and CDR2: KGHDR and SFDVKD. The CDR3 contains 13 residues. The CDR3 protein is CATGPVGQETQYF. In DNA, the CDR3 is TGTGCCACCGGGCCGGTAGGCCAAGAGACCCAGTACTTC.

The genes are TRBV4-2 and TRBJ2-1; 11 nucleotides align to TRBD2. The V segment lost 0 bases and the J segment 7 bases; nucleotides outside the gene matches: 5. The CDR3 has 16 residues. Germline CDR1 and CDR2: LGHNA and YNFKEQ. In DNA form, the CDR3 reads TGTGCCAGCAGCCAAGATATTACTAGCGGGAGAAATGAGCAGTTCTTC. Its translation is CASSQDITSGRNEQFF.

The V and J genes are TRBV9 and TRBJ2-7; 7 nucleotides line up with TRBD2. This CDR3 is 15 amino acids long. V trimming: 0 bases; J trimming: 2 bases; junction bases outside the gene matches: 5. CDR1 and CDR2 from the germline V gene are SGDLS and YYNGEE. CDR3 sequence reads: CASSVGGGLTYEQYF. For the CDR3, the DNA is TGTGCCAGCAGCGTAGGGGGGGGATTGACCTACGAGCAGTACTTC.

The table lists this clonotype with a few counts. The chain recombines TRBV12-3 or TRBV12-4 with TRBJ2-2, with D possibly being TRBD1 (6 bases). The CDR3 loop spans 13 amino acids. V lost 7 bases to trimming and J lost 4 bases, with 10 bases between them. This CDR3 reads CASTFRGTGELFF. CDR3 nucleotides: TGTGCCAGCACCTTCAGGGGCACCGGGGAGCTGTTTTTT.

This clonotype was found a few times. This sequence joins TRBV6-5 and TRBJ1-2; a weak D match, TRBD1 (5 bases). The V gene lost 2 bases and the J gene lost 4 bases, with 14 bases spanning the gap. The CDR3 is 15 residues long. Germline values: CDR1 MNHEY, CDR2 SVGAGI. In nucleotides, the CDR3 is TGTGCCAGCAGTTACCGGGCCAGGGTCGGCTATGGCTACACCTTC. This codes for CASSYRARVGYGYTF.

This clonotype came up a few times. This chain uses TRBV2 with TRBJ2-3, with 8 bases fitting TRBD1. The CDR3 runs to 15 residues. With V trimmed by 6 bases and J by 2 bases, 7 bases remained unmatched. Germline CDR1 SNHLY, CDR2 FYNNEI. CDR3 sequence (DNA): TGTGCCAGCAGCCTTAGACAGGGGTTCACAGATACGCAGTATTTT. It codes for CASSLRQGFTDTQYF.

The CDR3, as DNA: TGTGCCAGCAGTGCCCGTCGTGTAGCGGGAGGCCAAGATACGCAGTATTTT. As protein: CASSARRVAGGQDTQYF. V usage is TRBV2 and J usage is TRBJ2-3; 10 bases map to TRBD2. V lost 4 bases and J lost 5; bases outside the gene matches: 12. Germline CDR1 SNHLY, CDR2 FYNNEI. The CDR3 totals 17 residues.

This clonotype was picked up a small number of times. The V and J genes are TRBV20-1 and TRBJ1-1, with unresolved D. CDR1 is DFQATT and CDR2 is SNEGSKA in the germline V gene (reference sequence). CDR3 size: 15 residues. V was clipped by 6 bases and J by 4 bases, with 21 bases between them. For the CDR3, the DNA is TGCAGTGCCAGGTCGGTCCTTAGGCGTAGCACTGAAGCTTTCTTT. It encodes CSARSVLRRSTEAFF.

The sample holds many counts of this clonotype. CDR3 protein: CASSLGTGANTEAFF. The DNA of the CDR3 is TGTGCCAGCAGTTTAGGGACAGGGGCGAACACTGAAGCTTTCTTT. The chain is built from TRBV12-3 or TRBV12-4 and TRBJ1-1, with 9 bases lining up with TRBD1. CDR3 length equals 15 residues. The ends lost 1 base at V and 1 base at J; junction bases unmatched: 1.

The J gene is TRBJ2-1, the V gene TRBV12-3 or TRBV12-4; D is unresolved. V lost 6 bases and J lost 5, with 8 bases in between. CDR3 length equals 12 residues. Here the CDR3 DNA reads TGTGCCAGCAGGGCTAGGAACAATGAGCAGTTCTTC. Protein sequence: CASRARNNEQFF.

The chain carries TRBV28 and TRBJ2-7, with D perhaps TRBD1 (7 bases). The germline V gene encodes CDR1 MDHEN and CDR2 SYDVKM. V was clipped by 5 bases and J by 2 bases, with 16 bases between them. The CDR3 spans 15 residues. The CDR3 region has the DNA TGTGCCAGCAGTGTCCAGGGGGGAGGTCCCTACGAGCAGTACTTC. Amino acids: CASSVQGGGPYEQYF.

V gene TRBV7-6 combines with J gene TRBJ2-1; TRBD2 agrees at 7 bases. The germline V gene has CDR1 SGHVS and CDR2 FNYEAQ. The CDR3 runs to 15 residues. Trimming at V came to 5 bases and at J to 8 bases, leaving 12 bases not matched to a gene. CDR3: CASSPPGRRRDEQFF. CDR3 bases: TGTGCCAGCAGCCCCCCCGGGAGGAGGAGGGATGAGCAGTTCTTC. The full variable domain, its missing parts supplied by reference TRBV7-6 and TRBJ2-1, is GAGVSQSPRYKVTKRGQDVALRCDPISGHVSLYWYRQALGQGPEFLTYFNYEAQQDKSGLPNDRFSAERPEGSISTLTIQRTEQRDSAMYRCASSPPGRRRDEQFFGPGTRLTVL.